This entry concerns a single TCR beta chain. Its antigen is currently unknown. The data are from a study of cytomegalovirus exposure and HLA in healthy donors. Germline loops: CDR1 SGHDT, CDR2 YYEEEE. Trimming shortened V by 4 bases and J by 7 bases, and 18 bases separated the two germline ends. This CDR3 contains 15 residues. PCR employed 60 Vbeta and 13 Jbeta primers. Measured with immunoSEQ multiplex PCR; TCRdb has only the in-frame clones, and not every one. The sample includes over 100,000 clones. Notes on the study in general: The study designated about 160 TCR beta chains cytomegalovirus-associated.

The TCR originated in a man aged 35-49 years in good health and CMV-seropositive. What was sequenced was PBMCs. This rearrangement joins TRBV5-6 to TRBJ1-5, with unresolved D. The CDR3, as DNA: TGTGCCAGCAGCCTGGGAGGCGGGCTCGGGCAGCCCCAGCATTTT. Protein product: CASSLGGGLGQPQHF.